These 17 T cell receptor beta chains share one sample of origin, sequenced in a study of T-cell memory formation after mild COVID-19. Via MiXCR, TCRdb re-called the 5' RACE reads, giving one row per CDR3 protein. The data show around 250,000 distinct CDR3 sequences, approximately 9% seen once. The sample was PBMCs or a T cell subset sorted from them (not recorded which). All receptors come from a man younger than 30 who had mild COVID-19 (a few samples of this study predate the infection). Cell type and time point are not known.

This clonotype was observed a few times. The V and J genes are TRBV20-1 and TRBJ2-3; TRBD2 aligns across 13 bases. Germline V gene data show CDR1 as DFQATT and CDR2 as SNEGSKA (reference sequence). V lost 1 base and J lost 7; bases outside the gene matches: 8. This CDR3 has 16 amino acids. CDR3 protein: CSARGGTSGDLYTQYF. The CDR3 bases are TGCAGTGCTAGAGGGGGGACTAGCGGGGATCTATATACGCAGTATTTT.

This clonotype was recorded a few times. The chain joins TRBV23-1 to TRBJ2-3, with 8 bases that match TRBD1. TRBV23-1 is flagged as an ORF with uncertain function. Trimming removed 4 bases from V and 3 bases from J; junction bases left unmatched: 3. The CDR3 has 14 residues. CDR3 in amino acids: CASSPQGATDTQYF. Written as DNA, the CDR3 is TGCGCCAGCAGTCCCCAGGGGGCAACAGATACGCAGTATTTT.

The CDR3 nucleotides read TGTGCCAGCAGCAAAGCGCTTCAGGACAGGGAGGTGGACTATGGCTACACCTTC. Residues: CASSKALQDREVDYGYTF. The V call is TRBV21-1, the J call TRBJ1-2; TRBD1 is the table's D call, not checked against the DNA. TRBV21-1 constitutes a pseudogene. The CDR3 runs 18 residues.

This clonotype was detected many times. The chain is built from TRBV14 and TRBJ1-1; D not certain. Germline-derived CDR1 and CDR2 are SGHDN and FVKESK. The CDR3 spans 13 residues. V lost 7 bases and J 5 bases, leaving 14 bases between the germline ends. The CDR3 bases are TGTGCCAGCACCAGAGGGAGCGGGACTGAAGCTTTCTTT. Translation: CASTRGSGTEAFF.

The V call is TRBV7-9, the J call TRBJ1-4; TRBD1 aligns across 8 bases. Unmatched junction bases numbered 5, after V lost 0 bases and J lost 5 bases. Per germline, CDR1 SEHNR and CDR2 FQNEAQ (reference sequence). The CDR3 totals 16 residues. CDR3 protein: CASSLARTGRNEKLFF. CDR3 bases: TGTGCCAGCAGCTTAGCGCGGACAGGGAGGAATGAAAAACTGTTTTTT.

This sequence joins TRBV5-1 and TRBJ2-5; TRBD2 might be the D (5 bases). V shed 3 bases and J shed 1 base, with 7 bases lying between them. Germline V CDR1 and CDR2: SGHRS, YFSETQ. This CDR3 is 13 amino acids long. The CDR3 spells CASSSGSQETQYF. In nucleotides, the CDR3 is TGCGCCAGCAGCTCGGGGAGCCAAGAGACCCAGTACTTC.

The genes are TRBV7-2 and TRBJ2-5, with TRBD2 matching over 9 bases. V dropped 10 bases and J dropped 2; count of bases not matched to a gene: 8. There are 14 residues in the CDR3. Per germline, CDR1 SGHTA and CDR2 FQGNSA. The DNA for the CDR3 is TGTGCCACCAGTGGTAGCGGGGGACAAGAGACCCAGTACTTC. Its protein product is CATSGSGGQETQYF.

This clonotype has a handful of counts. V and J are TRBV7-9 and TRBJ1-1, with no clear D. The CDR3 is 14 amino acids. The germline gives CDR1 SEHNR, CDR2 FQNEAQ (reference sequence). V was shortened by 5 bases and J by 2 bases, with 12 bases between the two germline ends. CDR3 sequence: CASSAGRTNTEAFF. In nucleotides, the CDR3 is TGTGCCAGCAGCGCCGGGCGTACAAACACTGAAGCTTTCTTT. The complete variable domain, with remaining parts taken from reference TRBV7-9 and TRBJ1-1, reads DTGVSQNPRHKITKRGQNVTFRCDPISEHNRLYWYRQTLGQGPEFLTYFQNEAQLEKSRLLSDRFSAERPKGSFSTLEIQRTEQGDSAMYLCASSAGRTNTEAFFGQGTRLTVV.

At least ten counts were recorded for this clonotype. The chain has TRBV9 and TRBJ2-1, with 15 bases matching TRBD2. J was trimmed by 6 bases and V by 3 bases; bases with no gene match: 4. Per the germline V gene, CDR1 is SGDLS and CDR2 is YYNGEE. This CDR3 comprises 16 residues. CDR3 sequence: CASSGGLAGGSNEQFF. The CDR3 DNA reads TGTGCCAGCAGCGGGGGACTAGCGGGGGGTTCCAATGAGCAGTTCTTC. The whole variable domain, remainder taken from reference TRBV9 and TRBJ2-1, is DSGVTQTPKHLITATGQRVTLRCSPRSGDLSVYWYQQSLDQGLQFLIQYYNGEERAKGNILERFSAQQFPDLHSELNLSSLELGDSALYFCASSGGLAGGSNEQFFGPGTRLTVL.

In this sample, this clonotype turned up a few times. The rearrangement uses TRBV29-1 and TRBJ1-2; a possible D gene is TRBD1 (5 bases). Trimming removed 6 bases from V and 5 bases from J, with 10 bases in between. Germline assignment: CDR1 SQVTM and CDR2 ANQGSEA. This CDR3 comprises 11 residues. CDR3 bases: TGCAGCGTAGACAGATTATATGGCTACACCTTC. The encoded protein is CSVDRLYGYTF.

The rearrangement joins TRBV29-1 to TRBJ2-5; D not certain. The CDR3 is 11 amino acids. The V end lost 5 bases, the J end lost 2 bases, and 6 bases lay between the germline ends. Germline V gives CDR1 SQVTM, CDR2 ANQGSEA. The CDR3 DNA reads TGCAGCGTTCGGCGTCAAGAGACCCAGTACTTC. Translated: CSVRRQETQYF. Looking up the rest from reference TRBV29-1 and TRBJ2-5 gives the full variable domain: SAVISQKPSRDICQRGTSLTIQCQVDSQVTMMFWYRQQPGQSLTLIATANQGSEATYESGFVIDKFPISRPNLTFSTLTVSNMSPEDSSIYLCSVRRQETQYFGPGTRLLVL.

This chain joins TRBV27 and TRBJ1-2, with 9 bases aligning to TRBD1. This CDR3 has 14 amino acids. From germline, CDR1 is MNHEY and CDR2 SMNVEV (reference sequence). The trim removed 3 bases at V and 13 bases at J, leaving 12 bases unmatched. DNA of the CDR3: TGTGCCAGCAGTTTTGTAACAGGGGGCATCGTTAGCACCTTC. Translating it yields CASSFVTGGIVSTF.

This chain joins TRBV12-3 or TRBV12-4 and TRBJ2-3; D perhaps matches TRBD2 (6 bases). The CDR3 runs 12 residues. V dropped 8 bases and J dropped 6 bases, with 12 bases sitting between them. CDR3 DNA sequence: TGTGCCAGCGGAGGGGAAACCGATACGCAGTATTTT. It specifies CASGGETDTQYF.

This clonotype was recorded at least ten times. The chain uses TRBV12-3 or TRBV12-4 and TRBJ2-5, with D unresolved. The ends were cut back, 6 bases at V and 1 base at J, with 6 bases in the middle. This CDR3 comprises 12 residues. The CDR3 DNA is TGTGCCAGCAGCCAGACCCAAGAGACCCAGTACTTC. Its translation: CASSQTQETQYF.

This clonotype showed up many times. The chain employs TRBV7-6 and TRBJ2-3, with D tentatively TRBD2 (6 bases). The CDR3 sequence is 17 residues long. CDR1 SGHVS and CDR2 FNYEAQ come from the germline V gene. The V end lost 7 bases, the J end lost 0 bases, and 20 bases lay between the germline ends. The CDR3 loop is CASKPDRGTTSTDTQYF. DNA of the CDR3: TGTGCCAGCAAACCCGACCGGGGGACCACTAGCACAGATACGCAGTATTTT.

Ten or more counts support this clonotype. CDR3 DNA sequence: TGCGCCAGCAGCCAAGAGACCGGGAGAAAACTGTTTTTT. Translation: CASSQETGRKLFF. The chain uses TRBV4-3 and TRBJ1-4; D uncertain. The CDR3 has 13 residues. The V end was cut by 0 bases, the J end by 10 bases, with 9 bases between. The germline CDR1 and CDR2 sequences are LGHNA and YSLEER.

The CDR3 nucleotides read TGTGCCATCACCCCGTGGGCGGGGGGTCGGCACAATGAGCAGTTCTTC. Translated, it gives CAITPWAGGRHNEQFF. The gene calls are TRBV10-3 and TRBJ2-1, with 8 bases that match TRBD2. Germline V gene lookup returns CDR1 ENHRY and CDR2 SYGVKD. This CDR3 is built from 16 residues. Unmatched junction bases numbered 13, after V lost 7 bases and J lost 5 bases.